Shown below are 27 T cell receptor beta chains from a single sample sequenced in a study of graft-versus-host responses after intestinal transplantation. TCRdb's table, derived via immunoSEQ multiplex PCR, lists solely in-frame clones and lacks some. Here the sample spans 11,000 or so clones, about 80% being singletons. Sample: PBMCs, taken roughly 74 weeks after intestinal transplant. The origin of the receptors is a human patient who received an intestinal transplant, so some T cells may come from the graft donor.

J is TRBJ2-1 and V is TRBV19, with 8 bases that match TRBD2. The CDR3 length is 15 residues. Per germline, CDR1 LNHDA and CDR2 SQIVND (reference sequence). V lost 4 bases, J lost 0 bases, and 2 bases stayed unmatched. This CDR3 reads CASSTTSGSYNEQFF. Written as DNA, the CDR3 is TGTGCCAGTAGTACCACTAGCGGCTCCTACAATGAGCAGTTCTTC.

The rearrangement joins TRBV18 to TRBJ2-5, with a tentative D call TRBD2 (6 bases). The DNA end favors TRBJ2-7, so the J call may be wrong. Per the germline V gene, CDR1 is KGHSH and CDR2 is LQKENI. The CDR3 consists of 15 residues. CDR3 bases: TGTGCCAGCTCACCACAGACTAGTCCCTCCTACGAGCAGTACTTC. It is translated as CASSPQTSPSYEQYF.

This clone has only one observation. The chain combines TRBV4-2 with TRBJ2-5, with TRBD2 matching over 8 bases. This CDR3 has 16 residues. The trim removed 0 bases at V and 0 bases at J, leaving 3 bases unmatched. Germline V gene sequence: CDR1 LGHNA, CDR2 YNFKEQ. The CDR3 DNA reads TGTGCCAGCAGCCAAGACTCGGGAGGGAACCAAGAGACCCAGTACTTC. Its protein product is CASSQDSGGNQETQYF.

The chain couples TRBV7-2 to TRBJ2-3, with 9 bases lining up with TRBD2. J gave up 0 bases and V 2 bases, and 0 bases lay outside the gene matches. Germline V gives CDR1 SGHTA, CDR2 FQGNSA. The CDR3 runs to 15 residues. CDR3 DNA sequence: TGTGCCAGCAGCTTAAGCGGGAGGAGCACAGATACGCAGTATTTT. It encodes CASSLSGRSTDTQYF.

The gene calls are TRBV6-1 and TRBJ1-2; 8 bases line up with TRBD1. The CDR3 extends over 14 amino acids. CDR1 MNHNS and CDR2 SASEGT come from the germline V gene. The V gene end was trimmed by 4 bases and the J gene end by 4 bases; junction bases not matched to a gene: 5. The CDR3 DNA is TGTGCCAGCAGTGGTTCCGGGACAGGCTATGGCTACACCTTC. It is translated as CASSGSGTGYGYTF.

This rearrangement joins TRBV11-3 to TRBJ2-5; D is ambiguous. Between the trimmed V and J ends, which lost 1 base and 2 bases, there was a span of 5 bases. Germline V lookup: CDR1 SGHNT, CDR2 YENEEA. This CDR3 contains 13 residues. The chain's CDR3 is CASSLAVQETQYF. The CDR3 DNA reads TGTGCCAGCAGCTTAGCAGTACAAGAGACCCAGTACTTC.

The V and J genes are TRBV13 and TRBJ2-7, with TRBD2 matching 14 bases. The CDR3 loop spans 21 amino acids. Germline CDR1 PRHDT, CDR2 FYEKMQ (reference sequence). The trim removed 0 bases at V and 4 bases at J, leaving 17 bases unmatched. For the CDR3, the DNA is TGTGCCAGCAGCTTAGGCGTTCAGGGTGGACTAGCGGGAGGAATCCGGTACGAGCAGTACTTC. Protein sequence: CASSLGVQGGLAGGIRYEQYF.

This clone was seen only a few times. CDR3 in amino acids: CASSQEKPSGEQFF. CDR3 sequence (DNA): TGTGCCAGCAGCCAAGAGAAGCCGTCGGGTGAGCAGTTCTTC. The chain employs TRBV4-2 and TRBJ2-1; the D is unclear. V was clipped by 0 bases and J by 9 bases, with 12 bases between them. CDR3 length: 14 residues. The V gene's germline CDR1 is LGHNA and CDR2 YNFKEQ.

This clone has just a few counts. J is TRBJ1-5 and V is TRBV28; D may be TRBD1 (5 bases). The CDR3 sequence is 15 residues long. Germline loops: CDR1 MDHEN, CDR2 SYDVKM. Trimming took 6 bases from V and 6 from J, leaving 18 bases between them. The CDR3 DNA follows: TGTGCCAGCAGCAGGGACTCCGGATGGGGTCAGCCCCAGCATTTT. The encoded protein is CASSRDSGWGQPQHF.

The DNA for the CDR3 is TGTGCCACCTCGCCAGCGGGGGGCACCTACAATGAGCAGTTCTTC. Translating gives CATSPAGGTYNEQFF. The chain joins TRBV7-6 to TRBJ2-1; 9 bases are a match to TRBD2. The germline CDR1 and CDR2 sequences are SGHVS and FNYEAQ. This CDR3 is 15 amino acids long. The ends lost 10 bases at V and 2 bases at J; junction bases unmatched: 9.

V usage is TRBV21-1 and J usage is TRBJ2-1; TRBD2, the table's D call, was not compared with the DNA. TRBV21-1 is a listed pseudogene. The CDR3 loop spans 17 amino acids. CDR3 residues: CASTQNYRGTTYNEQFF. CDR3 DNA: TGTGCCAGCACCCAAAATTATCGAGGGACTACCTATAATGAGCAGTTCTTC.

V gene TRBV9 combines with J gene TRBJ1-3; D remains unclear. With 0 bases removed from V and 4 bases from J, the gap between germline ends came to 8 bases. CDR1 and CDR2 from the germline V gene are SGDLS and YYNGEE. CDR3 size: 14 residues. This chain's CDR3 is CASSVVLGGNTIYF. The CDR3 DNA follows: TGTGCCAGCAGCGTAGTACTAGGAGGAAACACCATATATTTT.

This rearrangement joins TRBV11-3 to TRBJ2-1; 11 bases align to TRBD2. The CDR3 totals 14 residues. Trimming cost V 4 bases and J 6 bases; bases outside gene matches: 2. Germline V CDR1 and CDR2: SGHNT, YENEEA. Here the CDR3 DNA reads TGTGCCAGCAGCTCTAGCGGGAGGCTCAATGAGCAGTTCTTC. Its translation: CASSSSGRLNEQFF. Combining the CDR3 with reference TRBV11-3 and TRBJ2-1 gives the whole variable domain EAGVVQSPRYKIIEKKQPVAFWCNPISGHNTLYWYLQNLGQGPELLIRYENEEAVDDSQLPKDRFSAERLKGVDSTLKIQPAELGDSAVYLCASSSSGRLNEQFFGPGTRLTVL.

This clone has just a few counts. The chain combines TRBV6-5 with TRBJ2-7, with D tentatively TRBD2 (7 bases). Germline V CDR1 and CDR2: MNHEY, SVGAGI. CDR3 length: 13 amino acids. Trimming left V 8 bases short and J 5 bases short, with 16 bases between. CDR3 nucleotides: TGTGCCAGCGGGACGGGGGGCCGGAACGAGCAGTACTTC. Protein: CASGTGGRNEQYF.

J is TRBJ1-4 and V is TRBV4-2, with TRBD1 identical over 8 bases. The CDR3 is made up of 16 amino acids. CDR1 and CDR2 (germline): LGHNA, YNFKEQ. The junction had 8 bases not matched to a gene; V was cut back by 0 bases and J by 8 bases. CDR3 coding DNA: TGTGCCAGCAGCCAAGAAAGCGGACAGGGAAGCGAAAAACTGTTTTTT. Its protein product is CASSQESGQGSEKLFF.

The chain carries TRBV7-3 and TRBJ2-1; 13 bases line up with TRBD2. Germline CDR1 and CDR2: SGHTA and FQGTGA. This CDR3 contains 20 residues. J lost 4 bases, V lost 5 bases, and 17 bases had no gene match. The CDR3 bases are TGTGCCAGCAGCCCACAAGGGGGACTAGCGGGGTCTATACCTTACAATGAGCAGTTCTTC. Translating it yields CASSPQGGLAGSIPYNEQFF.

The chain's CDR3 is CSVGDRITYEQYF. As DNA, the CDR3 is TGCAGCGTTGGGGACAGAATTACCTACGAGCAGTACTTC. The genes are TRBV29-1 and TRBJ2-7; 7 bases fit TRBD1. CDR3 length: 13 amino acids. The germline CDR1 and CDR2 sequences are SQVTM and ANQGSEA. V shed 4 bases and J 2 bases; nucleotides not matched to a gene: 5.

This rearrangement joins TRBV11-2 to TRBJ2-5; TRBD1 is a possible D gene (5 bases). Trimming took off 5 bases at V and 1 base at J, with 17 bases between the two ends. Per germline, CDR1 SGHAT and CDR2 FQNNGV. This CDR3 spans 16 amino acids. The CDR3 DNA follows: TGTGCCAGCAGCCCCCTGGGTAGGGGCACCCAAGAGACCCAGTACTTC. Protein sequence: CASSPLGRGTQETQYF.

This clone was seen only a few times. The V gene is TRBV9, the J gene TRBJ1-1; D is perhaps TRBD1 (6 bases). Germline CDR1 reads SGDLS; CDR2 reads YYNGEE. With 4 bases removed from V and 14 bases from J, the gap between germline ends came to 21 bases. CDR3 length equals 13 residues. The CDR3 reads CASSQEGGASMFF. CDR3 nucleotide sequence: TGTGCCAGCAGCCAGGAAGGGGGAGCGTCGATGTTCTTT.

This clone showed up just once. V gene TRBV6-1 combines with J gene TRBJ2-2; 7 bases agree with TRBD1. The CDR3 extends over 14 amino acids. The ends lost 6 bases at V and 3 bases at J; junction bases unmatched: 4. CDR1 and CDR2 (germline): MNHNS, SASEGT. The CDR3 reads CASSSGTDTGELFF. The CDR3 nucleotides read TGTGCCAGCAGCTCCGGGACAGACACCGGGGAGCTGTTTTTT.

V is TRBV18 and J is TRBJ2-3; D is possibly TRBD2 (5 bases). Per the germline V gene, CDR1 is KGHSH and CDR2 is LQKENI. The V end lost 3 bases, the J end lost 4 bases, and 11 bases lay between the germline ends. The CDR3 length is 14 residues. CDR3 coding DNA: TGTGCCAGCTCACCGGACTTCTCGTCAGATACGCAGTATTTT. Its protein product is CASSPDFSSDTQYF.

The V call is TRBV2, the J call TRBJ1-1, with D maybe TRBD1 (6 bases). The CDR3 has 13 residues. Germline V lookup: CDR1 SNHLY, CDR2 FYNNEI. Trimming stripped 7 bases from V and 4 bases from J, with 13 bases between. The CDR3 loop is CASKTGGGTEAFF. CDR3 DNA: TGTGCCAGCAAGACAGGAGGTGGCACTGAAGCTTTCTTT.

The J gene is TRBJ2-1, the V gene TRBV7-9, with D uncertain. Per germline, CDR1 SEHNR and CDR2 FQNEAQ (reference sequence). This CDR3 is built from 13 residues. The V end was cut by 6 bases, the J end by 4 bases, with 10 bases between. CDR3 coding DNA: TGTGCCAGCAGACCCTCCCCGTACAATGAGCAGTTCTTC. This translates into CASRPSPYNEQFF.

The chain's CDR3 is CASSNPSSSGSETQYF. The CDR3 bases are TGTGCCAGCAGTAACCCTTCGTCTAGCGGGAGTGAGACCCAGTACTTC. The gene calls are TRBV6-6 and TRBJ2-5, with 10 bases lining up with TRBD2. The CDR3 has 16 amino acids. Germline V lookup: CDR1 MNHNY, CDR2 SVGAGI (reference sequence). V lost 5 bases and J lost 5; bases outside the gene matches: 11.

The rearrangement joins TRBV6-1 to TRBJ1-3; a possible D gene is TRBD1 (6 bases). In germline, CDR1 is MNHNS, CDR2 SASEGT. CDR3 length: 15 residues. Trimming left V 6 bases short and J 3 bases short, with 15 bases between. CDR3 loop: CASSQRQVDGNTIYF. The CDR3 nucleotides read TGTGCCAGCAGCCAAAGACAGGTGGATGGAAACACCATATATTTT.

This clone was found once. CDR3 in amino acids: CASTSGTGNEKLFF. CDR3 nucleotide sequence: TGCGCCAGCACCTCCGGGACAGGTAATGAAAAACTGTTTTTT. The chain employs TRBV10-2 and TRBJ1-4, with TRBD1 identical over 8 bases. The CDR3 totals 14 residues. V was pared by 7 bases and J by 4 bases, with 5 bases of the junction left unmatched. CDR1 is WSHSY and CDR2 is SAAADI in the germline V gene.

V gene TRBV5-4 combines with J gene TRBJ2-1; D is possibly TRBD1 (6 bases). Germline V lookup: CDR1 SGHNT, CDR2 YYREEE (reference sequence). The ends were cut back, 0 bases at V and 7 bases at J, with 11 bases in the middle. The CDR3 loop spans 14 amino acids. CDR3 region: CASSLAGQGNEQFF. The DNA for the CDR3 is TGTGCCAGCAGCTTGGCCGGGCAGGGGAATGAGCAGTTCTTC.